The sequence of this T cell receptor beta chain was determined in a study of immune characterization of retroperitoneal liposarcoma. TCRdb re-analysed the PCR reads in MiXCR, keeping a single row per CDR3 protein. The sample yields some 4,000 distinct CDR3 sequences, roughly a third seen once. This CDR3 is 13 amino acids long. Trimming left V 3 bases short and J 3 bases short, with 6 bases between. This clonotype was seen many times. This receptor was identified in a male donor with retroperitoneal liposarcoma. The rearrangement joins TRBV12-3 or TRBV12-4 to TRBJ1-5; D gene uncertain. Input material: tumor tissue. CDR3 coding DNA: TGTGCCAGCAGTTTTAGGGTCAATCAGCCCCAGCATTTT. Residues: CASSFRVNQPQHF.